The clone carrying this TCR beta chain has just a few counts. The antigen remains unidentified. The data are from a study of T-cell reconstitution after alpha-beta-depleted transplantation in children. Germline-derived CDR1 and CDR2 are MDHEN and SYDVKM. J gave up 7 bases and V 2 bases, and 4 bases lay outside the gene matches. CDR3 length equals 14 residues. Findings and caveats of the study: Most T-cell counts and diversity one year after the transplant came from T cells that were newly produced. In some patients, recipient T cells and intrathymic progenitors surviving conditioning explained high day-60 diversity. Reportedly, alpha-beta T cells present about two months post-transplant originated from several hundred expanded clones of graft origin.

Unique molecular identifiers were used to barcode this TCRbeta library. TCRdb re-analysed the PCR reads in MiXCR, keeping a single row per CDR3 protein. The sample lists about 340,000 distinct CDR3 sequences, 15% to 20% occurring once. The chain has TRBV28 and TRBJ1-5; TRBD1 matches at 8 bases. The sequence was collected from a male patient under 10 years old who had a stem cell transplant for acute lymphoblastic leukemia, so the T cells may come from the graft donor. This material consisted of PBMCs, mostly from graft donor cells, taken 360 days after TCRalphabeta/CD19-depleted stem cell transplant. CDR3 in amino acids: CASSLGQGAQPQHF. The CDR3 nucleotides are TGTGCCAGCAGTTTAGGACAGGGTGCCCAGCCCCAGCATTTT.